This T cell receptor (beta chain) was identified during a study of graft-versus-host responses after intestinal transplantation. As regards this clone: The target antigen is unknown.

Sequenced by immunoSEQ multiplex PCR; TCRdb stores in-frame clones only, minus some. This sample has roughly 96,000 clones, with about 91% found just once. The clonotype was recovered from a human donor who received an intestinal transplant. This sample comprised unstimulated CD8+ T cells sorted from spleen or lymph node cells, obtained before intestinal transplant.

CDR3 DNA sequence: TGTGCCAGCAGTTCCTATAACAGAAATTCACCCCTCCACTTT. Translation: CASSSYNRNSPLHF. The V call is TRBV27, the J call TRBJ1-6; D uncertain. This CDR3 comprises 14 residues. From germline, CDR1 is MNHEY and CDR2 SMNVEV (reference sequence). The ends were cut back, 4 bases at V and 7 bases at J, with 11 bases in the middle.